The next 19 T cell receptor beta chains were all read from a single sample in a study of cytomegalovirus exposure and HLA in healthy donors. PCR was performed using 60 Vbeta and 13 Jbeta primers. Sequencing was performed with immunoSEQ multiplex PCR; in TCRdb, only in-frame clones are kept and a portion is missing. The sample records about 130,000 clones, 74% being singletons. Sequencing was carried out using PBMCs. The receptors originated from a man aged 35 to 55 in good health and CMV-seropositive.

The chain recombines TRBV27 with TRBJ2-7, with TRBD1 identical over 10 bases. The CDR3 spans 16 residues. Trimming at V came to 0 bases and at J to 2 bases, leaving 4 bases not matched to a gene. The germline gives CDR1 MNHEY, CDR2 SMNVEV (reference sequence). CDR3 sequence (DNA): TGTGCCAGCAGTTTATCGGGACAGGGGAACACCTACGAGCAGTACTTC. This gives the protein CASSLSGQGNTYEQYF.

This chain joins TRBV14 and TRBJ2-7; tentatively, D is TRBD2 (6 bases). The CDR3 is 16 amino acids. Germline-derived CDR1 and CDR2 are SGHDN and FVKESK. V was clipped by 4 bases and J by 3 bases, with 19 bases between them. CDR3 in DNA: TGTGCCAGCAGCCCCCGCGGTTTAGCGGCAAACTACGAGCAGTACTTC. The encoded protein is CASSPRGLAANYEQYF.

Of note for this clone: The sample contains more than one DNA sequence encoding this CDR3. This chain links TRBV9 with TRBJ1-6; D might be TRBD1 (5 bases). V dropped 3 bases and J dropped 4 bases, with 14 bases sitting between them. Germline CDR1 is SGDLS and CDR2 is YYNGEE. This CDR3 contains 16 residues. The CDR3 loop is CASSEGTGEYNSPLHF. The CDR3 bases are TGTGCCAGCAGCGAGGGAACAGGAGAGTATAATTCACCCCTCCACTTT.

About this clone itself: Other nucleotide sequences in the sample specify the same CDR3. The chain employs TRBV27 and TRBJ1-5; D unclear. CDR1 is MNHEY, CDR2 SMNVEV, per germline (reference sequence). Trimming removed 2 bases at V and 6 bases at J, with 17 bases between. The CDR3 is 16 residues long. Written as DNA, the CDR3 is TGTGCCAGCAGTTTAAGCGGAGGAGGACGCGGTCAGCCCCAGCATTTT. The encoded protein is CASSLSGGGRGQPQHF.

The chain joins TRBV15 to TRBJ2-2; perhaps TRBD1 as D (6 bases). Trimming cost V 2 bases and J 5 bases, with 27 bases left between them. CDR3 length: 20 amino acids. Per the germline V gene, CDR1 is LNHNV and CDR2 is YYDKDF (reference sequence). CDR3 bases: TGTGCCACCAGCAGATCTCTTGGGACAAGTCTAACGGGACGGACCGGGGAGCTGTTTTTT. Protein product: CATSRSLGTSLTGRTGELFF. The complete variable domain, with remaining parts taken from reference TRBV15 and TRBJ2-2, reads DAMVIQNPRYQVTQFGKPVTLSCSQTLNHNVMYWYQQKSSQAPKLLFHYYDKDFNNEADTPDNFQSRRPNTSFCFLDIRSPGLGDTAMYLCATSRSLGTSLTGRTGELFFGEGSRLTVL.

This clone was picked up one time. The chain recombines TRBV2 with TRBJ1-1, with no clear D. The CDR3 totals 12 residues. V dropped 1 base and J dropped 8 bases, with 8 bases sitting between them. Germline CDR1 and CDR2: SNHLY and FYNNEI. The CDR3 loop is CASSEGLAEAFF. In DNA, the CDR3 is TGTGCCAGCAGTGAAGGGTTGGCAGAAGCTTTCTTT.

The CDR3 nucleotides read TGTGCCAGCACCGGACAGGGGGAGACCCAGTACTTC. This gives the protein CASTGQGETQYF. The chain recombines TRBV6-6 with TRBJ2-5, with 9 bases that match TRBD1. Losses at the gene ends were 7 bases for V and 5 bases for J; bases not matched to a gene: 2. The germline gives CDR1 MNHNY, CDR2 SVGAGI (reference sequence). This CDR3 has 12 residues.

Concerning this clone: The junction departs from the called germline gene at one end, perhaps through a read error. The genes are TRBV7-8 and TRBJ2-7, with a possible D match to TRBD1 (6 bases). The CDR3 runs to 15 residues. Germline V gives CDR1 SGHVS, CDR2 FQNEAQ. CDR3 in amino acids: CAGSLSLGGTYEQYF. The CDR3 bases are TGTGCCGGCAGCTTAAGCCTAGGGGGTACCTACGAGCAGTACTTC.

The DNA for the CDR3 is TGCGCCAGCAGCTTGTCCTCAGGGATTAACACTGAAGCTTTCTTT. This translates into CASSLSSGINTEAFF. The chain uses TRBV5-1 and TRBJ1-1, with D possibly TRBD1 on 5 matching bases. This CDR3 is built from 15 residues. Germline V gene data show CDR1 as SGHRS and CDR2 as YFSETQ. V was cut by 1 base and J by 2 bases, with 12 bases left in between.

V gene TRBV6-6 combines with J gene TRBJ2-1; maybe TRBD2 (5 bases). The CDR3 sequence is 14 residues long. Trimming removed 0 bases at V and 8 bases at J, with 11 bases between. The germline V gene has CDR1 MNHNY and CDR2 SVGAGI (reference sequence). The CDR3 DNA reads as TGTGCCAGCAGTTACTCGCTAGCCTCGGATGAGCAGTTCTTC. Encoded protein: CASSYSLASDEQFF.

This clone was seen once. The rearrangement joins TRBV5-6 to TRBJ1-5; 8 bases map to TRBD1. The trim removed 3 bases at V and 1 base at J, leaving 9 bases unmatched. Germline lookup yields CDR1 SGHDT and CDR2 YYEEEE. CDR3 length: 17 amino acids. The CDR3 loop reads CASSSDREGGSNQPQHF. CDR3 in DNA: TGTGCCAGCAGCTCGGACAGGGAGGGAGGAAGCAATCAGCCCCAGCATTTT. Combining the CDR3 with reference TRBV5-6 and TRBJ1-5 gives the whole variable domain DAGVTQSPTHLIKTRGQQVTLRCSPKSGHDTVSWYQQALGQGPQFIFQYYEEEERQRGNFPDRFSGHQFPNYSSELNVNALLLGDSALYLCASSSDREGGSNQPQHFGDGTRLSIL.

The chain employs TRBV6-6 and TRBJ2-5; 9 positions agree with TRBD1. The CDR3 spans 12 residues. CDR1 and CDR2 from the germline V gene are MNHNY and SVGAGI (reference sequence). The V segment lost 6 bases and the J segment 5 bases; nucleotides outside the gene matches: 1. CDR3 DNA sequence: TGTGCCAGCAGAGGACAGGGGGAGACCCAGTACTTC. Its translation is CASRGQGETQYF.

The count of this clone is one. The chain is built from TRBV11-2 and TRBJ2-2; D remains unclear. Germline CDR1 is SGHAT and CDR2 is FQNNGV. There are 11 residues in the CDR3. V lost 3 bases and J lost 10, with 6 bases in between. CDR3 protein: CASSFAEELFF. DNA of the CDR3: TGTGCCAGCAGCTTTGCGGAGGAGCTGTTTTTT. The full variable domain, completed using reference TRBV11-2 and TRBJ2-2, is EAGVAQSPRYKIIEKRQSVAFWCNPISGHATLYWYQQILGQGPKLLIQFQNNGVVDDSQLPKDRFSAERLKGVDSTLKIQPAKLEDSAVYLCASSFAEELFFGEGSRLTVL.

In regard to this clone: The junction and the germline gene differ at one end; a read error may be behind it. This chain joins TRBV5-6 and TRBJ2-7, with a tentative D call TRBD2 (5 bases). Germline V CDR1 and CDR2: SGHDT, YYEEEE. This CDR3 comprises 13 residues. The CDR3 sequence: CASGLGSSYEQYF. CDR3 nucleotide sequence: TGTGCCAGCGGCTTGGGGAGTTCCTACGAGCAGTACTTC.

The chain is built from TRBV28 and TRBJ1-2, with 7 nucleotides matching TRBD1. With V trimmed by 7 bases and J by 7 bases, 15 bases remained unmatched. Germline V CDR1 and CDR2: MDHEN, SYDVKM. This CDR3 region has 15 residues. CDR3 sequence (DNA): TGTGCCAGCACCGATGGACAGGCCCCCCTACGTGGCTACACCTTC. Its translation is CASTDGQAPLRGYTF.

The chain employs TRBV28 and TRBJ2-5, with TRBD2 matching 9 bases. The V gene end was trimmed by 6 bases and the J gene end by 4 bases; junction bases not matched to a gene: 9. Germline CDR1 reads MDHEN; CDR2 reads SYDVKM. The CDR3 contains 15 residues. CDR3 DNA: TGTGCCAGCAGCCTTCGCGGGAGGGCCCGAGAGACCCAGTACTTC. Its translation: CASSLRGRARETQYF.

The chain links TRBV5-8 to TRBJ2-5, with no clear D. Germline assignment: CDR1 SGHTS and CDR2 YDEGEE. The CDR3 is made up of 15 amino acids. Trimming pared 4 bases from V and 1 base from J, leaving 14 bases between. CDR3 nucleotide sequence: TGTGCCAGCAGCCTTCGCAGTTTCTTCCAAGAGACCCAGTACTTC. Translating gives CASSLRSFFQETQYF.

This clone was observed a single time. The gene calls are TRBV2 and TRBJ1-5, with a tentative D call TRBD1 (6 bases). This CDR3 has 15 residues. The V gene's germline CDR1 is SNHLY and CDR2 FYNNEI. Trimming removed 5 bases at V and 0 bases at J, with 11 bases between. The CDR3 here is CASSLDRNSNQPQHF. The CDR3 bases are TGTGCCAGCAGTCTCGACAGGAATAGCAATCAGCCCCAGCATTTT.

This chain connects TRBV27 to TRBJ2-7; TRBD1 is a possible D gene (6 bases). The CDR3 length is 13 residues. Germline CDR1 is MNHEY and CDR2 is SMNVEV (reference sequence). The germline V and J ends were trimmed by 7 bases and 3 bases, with 13 bases remaining between them. CDR3 sequence reads: CASTPGQNYEQYF. The DNA for the CDR3 is TGTGCCAGCACCCCGGGACAAAACTACGAGCAGTACTTC.